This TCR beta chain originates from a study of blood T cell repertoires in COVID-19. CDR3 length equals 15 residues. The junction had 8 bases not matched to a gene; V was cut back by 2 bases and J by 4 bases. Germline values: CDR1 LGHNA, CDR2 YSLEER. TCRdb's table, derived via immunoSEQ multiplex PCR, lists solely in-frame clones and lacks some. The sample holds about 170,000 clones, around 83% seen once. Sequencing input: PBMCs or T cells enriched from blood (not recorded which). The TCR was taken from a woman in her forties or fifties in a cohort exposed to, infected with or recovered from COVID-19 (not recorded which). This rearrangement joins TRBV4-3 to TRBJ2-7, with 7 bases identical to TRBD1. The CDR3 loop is CASSQNAGTVYEQYF. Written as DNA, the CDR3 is TGCGCCAGCAGCCAAAACGCCGGGACAGTGTACGAGCAGTACTTC.